The clone carrying this TCR beta chain was counted only a few times. The antigen remains undetermined. The sample originates from a study of identical twins. Study-wide findings and caveats: Memory repertoires showed no such pattern, whereas abundant cord blood beta clonotypes carried fewer insertions.

TCRdb recomputed calls from the 5' RACE reads with MiXCR, one row per CDR3 protein. The table has hundreds of thousands of distinct CDR3 sequences, 9% to 15% seen once. These records were also assigned to another study, of yellow fever vaccine responses in identical twins.

The sample was CD8+ T cells sorted from blood. This TCR came from a woman younger than 30 in good health.

CDR3 sequence (DNA): TGTGCCAGCAGCCTAGGGGTTATTACCCCCGACTACGAGCAGTACTTC. This translates into CASSLGVITPDYEQYF. The chain joins TRBV7-8 to TRBJ2-7, with D possibly matching TRBD1 (5 bases). Germline V gene data show CDR1 as SGHVS and CDR2 as FQNEAQ. Trimming took 5 bases from V and 3 from J, leaving 20 bases between them. CDR3 length: 16 residues. Together with reference TRBV7-8 and TRBJ2-7, the CDR3 gives the full variable domain: GAGVSQSPRYKVAKRGQDVALRCDPISGHVSLFWYQQALGQGPEFLTYFQNEAQLDKSGLPSDRFFAERPEGSVSTLKIQRTQQEDSAVYLCASSLGVITPDYEQYFGPGTRLTVT.